One and the same sample provided the 18 T cell receptor beta chains below, sequenced in a study of shared clonotypes between healthy human individuals. TCRdb's copy holds only in-frame clones and misses some; the assay was immunoSEQ multiplex PCR. Found here are 800,000 to 1,200,000 clones, more than 75% of them singletons; the top ten hold approximately 0.52%. Specimen: memory CD4+ T cells from PBMCs. Regarding subset: CD45RA-negative fraction. These receptors came from a man younger than 35 in good health. Some clones in this sample may be carry-over from other donors' samples.

V usage is TRBV2 and J usage is TRBJ2-1; 9 bases agree with TRBD1. V was clipped by 6 bases and J by 8 bases; unmatched bases: 8. This CDR3 contains 14 residues. Germline V CDR1 and CDR2: SNHLY, FYNNEI. CDR3 sequence (DNA): TGTGCCAGCAGACGAAACACAGGGGGCCATGAGCAGTTCTTC. It codes for CASRRNTGGHEQFF.

V is TRBV6-1 and J is TRBJ2-5; no clear D. The CDR3 is made up of 13 amino acids. The ends were cut back, 6 bases at V and 5 bases at J, with 13 bases in the middle. Germline-derived CDR1 and CDR2 are MNHNS and SASEGT. CDR3 amino acids: CASRASPRETQYF. CDR3 sequence (DNA): TGTGCCAGCAGGGCCTCACCCAGGGAGACCCAGTACTTC.

This clone appeared a few times. The V gene is TRBV11-2, the J gene TRBJ1-2; weak D call: TRBD1 (5 bases). The germline V gene has CDR1 SGHAT and CDR2 FQNNGV. The CDR3 is made up of 16 amino acids. Trimming shortened V by 4 bases and J by 2 bases, and 17 bases separated the two germline ends. The CDR3 loop is CASSSLVGPSNYGYTF. The CDR3 nucleotides are TGTGCCAGCAGCTCCCTTGTGGGGCCCTCCAACTATGGCTACACCTTC.

V usage is TRBV18 and J usage is TRBJ1-5; D not resolved. CDR3 length equals 14 residues. V was cut by 3 bases and J by 1 base, with 7 bases left in between. In germline, CDR1 is KGHSH, CDR2 LQKENI. The CDR3 region is CASSPPSSNQPQHF. CDR3 nucleotides: TGTGCCAGCTCACCCCCCTCGAGCAATCAGCCCCAGCATTTT. Full variable domain (missing parts from reference TRBV18 and TRBJ1-5): NAGVMQNPRHLVRRRGQEARLRCSPMKGHSHVYWYRQLPEEGLKFMVYLQKENIIDESGMPKERFSAEFPKEGPSILRIQQVVRGDSAAYFCASSPPSSNQPQHFGDGTRLSIL.

Written as DNA, the CDR3 is TGTGCCTGGAGTGTTTTCCAGGGGGGGGGCAATGAGCAGTTCTTC. Residues: CAWSVFQGGGNEQFF. V gene TRBV30 combines with J gene TRBJ2-1; either TRBD1 or TRBD2 may supply D (7 bases each). The CDR3 totals 15 residues. Looked up from germline, CDR1 is GTSNPN and CDR2 is SVGIG (reference sequence). The germline V and J ends were trimmed by 0 bases and 6 bases, with 15 bases remaining between them.

J is TRBJ2-7 and V is TRBV4-3; D gene unclear. Trimming removed 1 base at V and 2 bases at J, with 9 bases between. The CDR3 totals 14 residues. CDR1 is LGHNA, CDR2 YSLEER, per germline. The CDR3 DNA is TGCGCCAGCAGCCAAGGGGTGAACACCTACGAGCAGTACTTC. This sequence encodes CASSQGVNTYEQYF.

The V call is TRBV11-3, the J call TRBJ2-1; 7 bases are a match to TRBD1. CDR1 is SGHNT and CDR2 is YENEEA in the germline V gene. The length of the CDR3 is 15 residues. The trim removed 5 bases at V and 4 bases at J, leaving 8 bases unmatched. Written as DNA, the CDR3 is TGTGCCAGCAGCCGGTCCGGGACAGCATACAATGAGCAGTTCTTC. This translates into CASSRSGTAYNEQFF.

The rearrangement links TRBV6-1 to TRBJ2-4, with D uncertain. This CDR3 contains 15 residues. V shed 1 base and J shed 1 base, with 8 bases lying between them. Germline values: CDR1 MNHNS, CDR2 SASEGT. For the CDR3, the DNA is TGTGCCAGCAGTGAAGTAGAAGTCGCCAAAAACATTCAGTACTTC. This encodes CASSEVEVAKNIQYF.

The chain recombines TRBV5-6 with TRBJ1-6, with 10 bases fitting TRBD1. Trimming at V came to 5 bases and at J to 7 bases, leaving 3 bases not matched to a gene. Germline CDR1 reads SGHDT; CDR2 reads YYEEEE. The CDR3 consists of 14 residues. In DNA form, the CDR3 reads TGTGCCAGCAGTCCGGGACAGGGGAATTCACCCCTCCACTTT. Protein: CASSPGQGNSPLHF.

The chain has TRBV7-6 and TRBJ2-5; tentative D call: TRBD1 (5 bases). Germline loops: CDR1 SGHVS, CDR2 FNYEAQ. The CDR3 consists of 13 residues. V lost 6 bases and J lost 3, with 11 bases in between. In DNA, the CDR3 is TGTGCCAGCAGGAGGACACTCAAAGAGACCCAGTACTTC. Its protein is CASRRTLKETQYF.

The CDR3 protein is CASSESRTGEKLFF. In DNA, the CDR3 is TGTGCCAGCAGCGAATCTCGCACAGGGGAAAAACTGTTTTTT. The gene calls are TRBV4-2 and TRBJ1-4; possibly TRBD1 for D (6 bases). V lost 5 bases and J 8 bases, leaving 15 bases between the germline ends. CDR3 size: 14 residues. The V gene's germline CDR1 is LGHNA and CDR2 YNFKEQ.

This clone was detected many times. This chain joins TRBV27 and TRBJ1-1; D uncertain. V lost 5 bases to trimming and J lost 11 bases, with 24 bases between them. Germline V gene sequence: CDR1 MNHEY, CDR2 SMNVEV (reference sequence). The CDR3 totals 15 residues. The CDR3 loop is CASSPHSPGGLSAFF. CDR3 DNA: TGTGCCAGCAGTCCCCACTCACCGGGAGGCCTATCCGCTTTCTTT.

The table lists this clone with a few counts. The chain joins TRBV5-8 to TRBJ2-7; unclear D gene. V was pared by 5 bases and J by 1 base, with 22 bases between. The V gene's germline CDR1 is SGHTS and CDR2 YDEGEE. CDR3 length equals 17 residues. CDR3 coding DNA: TGTGCCAGCAGAATACCCACTTCCCGGTTGGGGTCCTACGAGCAGTACTTC. As protein: CASRIPTSRLGSYEQYF. The full variable domain, rest sourced from reference TRBV5-8 and TRBJ2-7, is EAGVTQSPTHLIKTRGQQATLRCSPISGHTSVYWYQQALGLGLQFLLWYDEGEERNRGNFPPRFSGRQFPNYSSELNVNALELEDSALYLCASRIPTSRLGSYEQYFGPGTRLTVT.

This sequence joins TRBV4-2 and TRBJ2-2; 14 nucleotides agree with TRBD2. The germline CDR1 and CDR2 sequences are LGHNA and YNFKEQ. V gave up 3 bases and J gave up 5 bases; unmatched junction bases: 8. The CDR3 totals 18 residues. CDR3 sequence reads: CASSQATSGRARTGELFF. In DNA form, the CDR3 reads TGTGCCAGCAGCCAGGCGACTAGCGGGAGGGCGAGGACCGGGGAGCTGTTTTTT.

Of note for this clone: The same CDR3 also results from other DNA sequences found in this sample. V usage is TRBV27 and J usage is TRBJ2-7, with D perhaps matching TRBD1 or TRBD2 (6 bases each). The germline V and J ends were trimmed by 6 bases and 3 bases, with 12 bases remaining between them. This CDR3 has 13 amino acids. CDR1 and CDR2 (germline): MNHEY, SMNVEV (reference sequence). The CDR3 region is CASSRGGGYEQYF. Written as DNA, the CDR3 is TGTGCCAGCAGCAGGGGAGGCGGCTACGAGCAGTACTTC.

The chain couples TRBV6-6 to TRBJ2-1; 10 nucleotides align to TRBD2. The CDR3 has 16 amino acids. Trimming removed 5 bases from V and 7 bases from J; junction bases left unmatched: 11. The germline CDR1 and CDR2 sequences are MNHNY and SVGAGI (reference sequence). The CDR3 here is CASSVPSGSGYNEQFF. The DNA of the CDR3 is TGTGCCAGCAGTGTCCCTAGCGGGAGCGGTTATAATGAGCAGTTCTTC.

This chain connects TRBV7-8 to TRBJ1-1; D unresolved. CDR3 length: 15 residues. The V end lost 2 bases, the J end lost 2 bases, and 12 bases lay between the germline ends. CDR1 and CDR2 from the germline V gene are SGHVS and FQNEAQ. The CDR3 DNA follows: TGTGCCAGCAGCTTATGGCAGCTGATAAACACTGAAGCTTTCTTT. Protein: CASSLWQLINTEAFF.

The chain uses TRBV28 and TRBJ1-5, with D possibly being TRBD1 (5 bases). This CDR3 has 13 residues. The germline V gene encodes CDR1 MDHEN and CDR2 SYDVKM. Trimming shortened V by 3 bases and J by 11 bases, and 14 bases separated the two germline ends. CDR3 sequence (DNA): TGTGCCAGCAGTTTCGTCGACAGTAGGTCCCAGCATTTT. Translation: CASSFVDSRSQHF.